What follows are 19 T cell receptor beta chains derived from one specimen sequenced in a study of blood T cell repertoires in COVID-19. TCRdb's table, derived via immunoSEQ multiplex PCR, lists solely in-frame clones and lacks some. The top ten hold roughly 2.1% of the sample, which has 100,000 to 150,000 clones, 90% to 95% seen once. Sequencing input: peripheral blood. Receptor source: a middle-aged man with COVID-19, enrolled during active disease.

The J gene is TRBJ1-5, the V gene TRBV27; 8 positions agree with TRBD1. CDR3 length: 15 amino acids. Germline V CDR1 and CDR2: MNHEY, SMNVEV (reference sequence). V lost 3 bases to trimming and J lost 6 bases; unmatched junction nucleotides: 7. The CDR3 DNA reads TGTGCCAGCAGTTTCCGAGGGACAGGACCTCAGCCCCAGCATTTT. It codes for CASSFRGTGPQPQHF.

This chain connects TRBV5-1 to TRBJ2-1, with 7 bases matching TRBD1. Germline V gene data show CDR1 as SGHRS and CDR2 as YFSETQ. The trim removed 4 bases at V and 8 bases at J, leaving 12 bases unmatched. CDR3 size: 15 residues. CDR3 nucleotides: TGCGCCAGCAGCCGTAGACAGGGTCTATGGGATGAGCAGTTCTTC. It codes for CASSRRQGLWDEQFF.

The chain employs TRBV28 and TRBJ1-5, with TRBD1 identical over 7 bases. CDR3 size: 16 residues. The junction had 4 bases not matched to a gene; V was cut back by 1 base and J by 1 base. The germline V gene has CDR1 MDHEN and CDR2 SYDVKM. As DNA, the CDR3 is TGTGCCAGCAGTTTATTTAGGGGACAGAGCAATCAGCCCCAGCATTTT. This translates into CASSLFRGQSNQPQHF.

The chain combines TRBV3-1 (or the pseudogene TRBV3-2) with TRBJ2-7; TRBD1 agrees at 9 bases. The CDR3 extends over 16 amino acids. Germline loops: CDR1 LGHDT, CDR2 YNNKEL (reference sequence). The V segment lost 4 bases and the J segment 2 bases; nucleotides outside the gene matches: 9. The CDR3 nucleotides are TGTGCCAGCAGCCGGTCACCGGGACAGGGACCCTACGAGCAGTACTTC. As protein: CASSRSPGQGPYEQYF.

The V and J genes are TRBV10-3 and TRBJ2-7; 8 bases fit TRBD1. Germline assignment: CDR1 ENHRY and CDR2 SYGVKD. CDR3 length equals 14 residues. The ends lost 2 bases at V and 2 bases at J; junction bases unmatched: 2. The DNA of the CDR3 is TGTGCCATCAGTGAGGAGACAGGGGCCTACGAGCAGTACTTC. Translating gives CAISEETGAYEQYF.

This clone appeared once. The chain uses TRBV5-1 and TRBJ2-2; no firm D call. The V end lost 1 base, the J end lost 6 bases, and 13 bases lay between the germline ends. CDR1 SGHRS and CDR2 YFSETQ come from the germline V gene. This CDR3 has 15 amino acids. DNA for the CDR3: TGCGCCAGCAGCTTGTATACAGCCTACCCCGGGGAGCTGTTTTTT. Encoded protein: CASSLYTAYPGELFF.

The chain employs TRBV7-2 and TRBJ2-1; D might be TRBD1 (6 bases). CDR1 is SGHTA and CDR2 is FQGNSA in the germline V gene. V lost 2 bases, J lost 5 bases, and 13 bases lay in between. The CDR3 loop spans 15 amino acids. The CDR3 DNA is TGTGCCAGCAGCTTAAGTACGGCAGGGGACAATGAGCAGTTCTTC. Translation gives CASSLSTAGDNEQFF.

The J gene is TRBJ2-7, the V gene TRBV21-1; TRBD1 is the table's D call and was not checked against the DNA. TRBV21-1 is a pseudogene locus. The CDR3 has 13 amino acids. The CDR3 sequence is CASRARTGGEQYF. Here the CDR3 DNA reads TGTGCCAGCAGGGCTAGGACAGGCGGAGAGCAGTACTTC.

The J gene is TRBJ1-4, the V gene TRBV2; TRBD1 agrees at 7 bases. From germline, CDR1 is SNHLY and CDR2 FYNNEI. The CDR3 extends over 15 amino acids. V lost 7 bases to trimming and J lost 5 bases; unmatched junction nucleotides: 10. The CDR3 DNA sequence: TGTGCCAGCATCCCTACAGGGGCGAGGAATGAAAAACTGTTTTTT. Residues: CASIPTGARNEKLFF.

The chain couples TRBV2 to TRBJ1-4; 9 bases line up with TRBD1. Germline-derived CDR1 and CDR2 are SNHLY and FYNNEI. CDR3 length equals 15 residues. V dropped 6 bases and J dropped 1; count of bases not matched to a gene: 3. This chain's CDR3 is CASRKTGGTNEKLFF. The CDR3 DNA reads TGTGCCAGCAGGAAGACAGGGGGAACTAATGAAAAACTGTTTTTT.

The rearrangement links TRBV29-1 to TRBJ2-5; no definite D call. The CDR3 covers 11 residues. V was shortened by 3 bases and J by 5 bases, with 7 bases between the two germline ends. Looked up from germline, CDR1 is SQVTM and CDR2 is ANQGSEA. The CDR3 nucleotides read TGCAGCGTTGATTGGCGGGAGACCCAGTACTTC. Translation: CSVDWRETQYF.

V usage is TRBV11-2 and J usage is TRBJ1-1, with unresolved D. This CDR3 comprises 12 residues. V was trimmed by 1 base and J by 11 bases, leaving 11 bases between them. The germline V gene has CDR1 SGHAT and CDR2 FQNNGV. CDR3 loop: CASSLVFGEAFF. The CDR3 nucleotides read TGTGCCAGCAGCTTAGTGTTCGGTGAGGCTTTCTTT.

This chain connects TRBV28 to TRBJ1-4, with 8 positions matching TRBD1. The CDR3 is 19 amino acids. V lost 5 bases, J lost 3 bases, and 17 bases stayed unmatched. The germline gives CDR1 MDHEN, CDR2 SYDVKM. The CDR3 region is CASSGNTDLGQGPNEKLFF. CDR3 bases: TGTGCCAGCAGTGGCAACACGGACCTTGGACAGGGACCTAATGAAAAACTGTTTTTT.

This clone was observed a single time. Other nucleotide sequences in the sample specify the same CDR3. CDR3 bases: TGTGCCAGCAGTCCCCCCGGGGCCAAAAACATTCAGTACTTC. Translation: CASSPPGAKNIQYF. V gene TRBV27 combines with J gene TRBJ2-4, with D unresolved. V lost 5 bases and J lost 1, with 9 bases in between. CDR1 is MNHEY and CDR2 is SMNVEV in the germline V gene (reference sequence). The length of the CDR3 is 14 residues.

This chain joins TRBV7-9 and TRBJ1-2, with TRBD1 as a possible D gene (6 bases). V was trimmed by 1 base and J by 4 bases, leaving 13 bases between them. The germline CDR1 and CDR2 sequences are SEHNR and FQNEAQ (reference sequence). The CDR3 is 15 residues long. This CDR3 reads CASSLDFGGPYGYTF. CDR3 nucleotide sequence: TGTGCCAGCAGCTTAGATTTTGGGGGCCCCTATGGCTACACCTTC.

Many counts were recorded for this clone. V and J are TRBV2 and TRBJ2-7; maybe TRBD2 (6 bases). V lost 6 bases and J lost 4, with 10 bases in between. CDR1 and CDR2 from the germline V gene are SNHLY and FYNNEI. CDR3 length equals 12 residues. The chain's CDR3 is CASRTGDYEQYV. The CDR3 bases are TGTGCCAGCAGAACGGGAGATTACGAGCAGTACGTC.

The J gene is TRBJ2-1, the V gene TRBV2; 9 bases align to TRBD2. Germline trimming cut 6 bases from V and 8 bases from J; bases unmatched to any gene: 14. There are 16 residues in the CDR3. Germline V gene data show CDR1 as SNHLY and CDR2 as FYNNEI. The CDR3 sequence is CASRAMGGRAGDEQFF. DNA for the CDR3: TGTGCCAGCAGGGCCATGGGCGGGAGGGCCGGCGATGAGCAGTTCTTC.

J is TRBJ1-5 and V is TRBV24-1; TRBD1 might be the D (5 bases). This CDR3 is built from 14 residues. CDR1 is KGHDR and CDR2 is SFDVKD in the germline V gene. Trimming cost V 5 bases and J 3 bases, with 10 bases left between them. CDR3: CATSGGHLNQPQHF. The DNA for the CDR3 is TGTGCCACCAGTGGAGGACATCTCAATCAGCCCCAGCATTTT.

The chain joins TRBV5-6 to TRBJ2-1; TRBD1 might be the D (6 bases). In germline, CDR1 is SGHDT, CDR2 YYEEEE. Trimming removed 4 bases at V and 4 bases at J, with 21 bases between. This CDR3 spans 17 amino acids. The CDR3 region is CASSPLGAGARYNEQFF. The CDR3, as DNA: TGTGCCAGCAGCCCACTAGGGGCAGGGGCGAGGTACAATGAGCAGTTCTTC.